This T cell receptor (beta chain) came from a study of vaccination and CD4 T cells after COVID-19. Cultured CD4+ T cell DNA was sequenced using the Oncomine TCR Beta short-read assay. TCRdb recomputed calls from the PCR reads with MiXCR, one row per CDR3 protein. The sample contains about 23,000 distinct CDR3 sequences, about 35% of which appear only once. Noted time point: late sampling 161 to 241 days after vaccination in a few convalescent patients. Treatment described: approximately nine-day PBMC culture with coronavirus spike peptide pools or control peptides (ViraFEST assay). After being plated at over 1.5 million per well, PBMCs were cultured with 9.5 to 10 IU/ml IL-2 and 8.5 to 10 ug/ml peptide pools. The authors isolated CD4+ T cells by negative selection after about 10 days of culture. About this clonotype itself: Its specificity is not known.

The input for sequencing was CD4+ T cells from blood, cultured in vitro, taken about 7 months after SARS-CoV-2 vaccination. This sequence originates from a human donor who had recovered from COVID-19.

The CDR3 is CASRAPRGRRNQPQHF. CDR3 coding DNA: TGTGCCAGCAGGGCCCCCAGGGGAAGAAGGAATCAGCCCCAGCATTTT. V and J are TRBV28 and TRBJ1-5; D might be TRBD1 (6 bases). The germline gives CDR1 MDHEN, CDR2 SYDVKM. V was shortened by 6 bases and J by 4 bases, with 19 bases between the two germline ends. The CDR3 is 16 residues long.